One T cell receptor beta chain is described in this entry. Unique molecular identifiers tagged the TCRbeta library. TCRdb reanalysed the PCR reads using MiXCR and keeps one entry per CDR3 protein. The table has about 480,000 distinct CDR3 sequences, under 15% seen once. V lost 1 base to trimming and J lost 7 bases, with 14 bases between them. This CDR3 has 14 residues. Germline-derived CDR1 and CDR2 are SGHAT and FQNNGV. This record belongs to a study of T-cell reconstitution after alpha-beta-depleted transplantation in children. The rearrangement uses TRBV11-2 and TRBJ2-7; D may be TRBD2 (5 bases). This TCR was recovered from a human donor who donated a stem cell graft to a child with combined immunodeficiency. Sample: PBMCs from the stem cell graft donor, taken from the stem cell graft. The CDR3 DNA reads TGTGCCAGCAGCTTAGTCTACGGGGTTCGGGAGCAGTACTTC. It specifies CASSLVYGVREQYF.